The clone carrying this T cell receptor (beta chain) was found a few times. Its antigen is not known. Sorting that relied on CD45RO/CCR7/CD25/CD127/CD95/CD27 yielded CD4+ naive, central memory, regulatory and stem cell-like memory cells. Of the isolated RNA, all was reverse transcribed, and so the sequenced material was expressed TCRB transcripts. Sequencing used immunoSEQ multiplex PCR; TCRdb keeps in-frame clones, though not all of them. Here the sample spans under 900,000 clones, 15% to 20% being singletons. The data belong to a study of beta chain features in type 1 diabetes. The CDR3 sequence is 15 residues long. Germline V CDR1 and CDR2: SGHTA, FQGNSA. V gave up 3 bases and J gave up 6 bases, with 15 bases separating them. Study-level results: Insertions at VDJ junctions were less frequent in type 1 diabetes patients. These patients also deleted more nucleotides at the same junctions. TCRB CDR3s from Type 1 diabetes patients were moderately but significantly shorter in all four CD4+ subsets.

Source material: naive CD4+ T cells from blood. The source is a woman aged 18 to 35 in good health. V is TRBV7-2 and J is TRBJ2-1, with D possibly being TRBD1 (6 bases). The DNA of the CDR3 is TGTGCCAGCAGCTTCCGGGCCTTGACAGGCAATGAGCAGTTCTTC. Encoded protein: CASSFRALTGNEQFF.